What follows describes a single T cell receptor (beta chain). Its specificity is not known. Assay: immunoSEQ multiplex PCR; the TCRdb copy retains only in-frame clones and omits some. Altogether 21,000 or so clones are present, 74% being singletons, with the ten largest covering roughly 0.9%. Germline-derived CDR1 and CDR2 are SGDLS and YYNGEE. This CDR3 region has 16 residues. Trimming took off 3 bases at V and 0 bases at J, with 15 bases between the two ends. This sample was taken from a study of regulatory dendritic cells for organ transplantation. Study outcomes and limitations: Memory CD8+ clonal expansion seemed more limited with regulatory than mature dendritic cells. Considerable individual heterogeneity was seen in alloreactive memory CD8+ T cells. Naive CD4+ and CD8+ repertoires were highly diverse; memory CD8+ was most oligoclonal.

FACS sorted CD4+ or CD8+ T cells into CD45RA+ naive and CD45RO+ memory. The chain recombines TRBV9 with TRBJ1-1, with D uncertain. The receptor was isolated from a human donor in good health. The sequenced material came from memory CD4+ T cells from blood. Subset reported: CD45RO+ memory T cells. The CDR3 protein is CASSALDGYMNTEAFF. The CDR3, as DNA: TGTGCCAGCAGCGCACTAGACGGGTACATGAACACTGAAGCTTTCTTT.